The clone carrying this T cell receptor (beta chain) appeared a single time. Methods used by the authors: Cell counts per sample came from amplifying reference gene primers. Profiled with immunoSEQ multiplex PCR; TCRdb holds only in-frame clones, not every one. V and J calls and clone size are copied from that table; D and trimming were computed from the DNA. The table lists approximately 240,000 clones, roughly 80% of them singletons. The V gene lost 0 bases and the J gene lost 2 bases, with 19 bases spanning the gap. The CDR3 sequence is 18 residues long. The germline CDR1 and CDR2 sequences are MGHRA and YSYEKL. This entry comes from a study of blood T cell repertoires in COVID-19. Turning to the study itself: T cells, B-cell-depleted T cells, or PBMCs supplied cDNA or gDNA.

The chain employs TRBV4-1 and TRBJ1-2; D perhaps matches TRBD1 (5 bases). Sequenced material: peripheral blood. This sequence originates from a woman older than 75 with active or convalescent COVID-19. CDR3 bases: TGCGCCAGCAGCCAAGATAATATTGGCGGACACCGGAACTATGGCTACACCTTC. It specifies CASSQDNIGGHRNYGYTF.